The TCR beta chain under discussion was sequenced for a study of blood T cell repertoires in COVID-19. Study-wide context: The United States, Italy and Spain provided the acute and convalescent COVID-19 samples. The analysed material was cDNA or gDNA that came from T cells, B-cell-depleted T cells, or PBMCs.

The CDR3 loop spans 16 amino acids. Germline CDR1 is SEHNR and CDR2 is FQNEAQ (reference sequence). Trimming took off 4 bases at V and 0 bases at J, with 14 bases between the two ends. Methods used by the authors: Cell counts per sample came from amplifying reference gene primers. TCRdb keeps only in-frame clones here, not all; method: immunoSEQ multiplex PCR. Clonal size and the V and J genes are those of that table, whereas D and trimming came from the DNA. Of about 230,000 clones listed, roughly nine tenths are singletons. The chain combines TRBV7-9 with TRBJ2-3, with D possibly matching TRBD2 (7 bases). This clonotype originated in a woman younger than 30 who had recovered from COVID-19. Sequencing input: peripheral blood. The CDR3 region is CASSYGRGPSTDTQYF. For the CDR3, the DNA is TGTGCCAGCAGCTACGGGCGGGGGCCTAGCACAGATACGCAGTATTTT.